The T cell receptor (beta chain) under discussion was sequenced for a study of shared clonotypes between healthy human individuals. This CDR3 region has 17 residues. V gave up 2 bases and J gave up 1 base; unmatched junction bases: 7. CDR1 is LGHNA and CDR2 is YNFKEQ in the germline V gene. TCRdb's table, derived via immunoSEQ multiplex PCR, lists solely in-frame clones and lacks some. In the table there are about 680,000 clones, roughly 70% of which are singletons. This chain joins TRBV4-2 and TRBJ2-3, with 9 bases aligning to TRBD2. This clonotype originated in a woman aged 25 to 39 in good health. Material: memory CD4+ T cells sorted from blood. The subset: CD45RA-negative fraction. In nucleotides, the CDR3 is TGTGCCAGCAGCCAACCCACCGTAGCGGGAGGCACAGATACGCAGTATTTT. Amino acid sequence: CASSQPTVAGGTDTQYF.